The 29 T cell receptor beta chains below were found in one sample sequenced in a study of T cell responses to AZD1222 COVID-19 vaccine. TCRdb's table, derived via immunoSEQ multiplex PCR, lists solely in-frame clones and lacks some. This table has 60,000 to 70,000 clones, approximately 85% appearing once. The material sequenced was peripheral blood, taken on day 0 of AZD1222 vaccination. The receptors shown here come from an adult in good health.

This sequence joins TRBV7-6 and TRBJ2-1; 9 bases are a match to TRBD2. CDR1 and CDR2 (germline): SGHVS, FNYEAQ. The CDR3 runs to 15 residues. Unmatched junction bases numbered 5, after V lost 1 base and J lost 7 bases. CDR3 coding DNA: TGTGCCAGCAGCTTAGATAGGGCGGGAGGGAATGAGCAGTTCTTC. Protein sequence: CASSLDRAGGNEQFF.

DNA of the CDR3: TGTGCCAGCAGTGAATATACTTCCTACGAGCAGTACTTC. The encoded protein is CASSEYTSYEQYF. The chain uses TRBV25-1 and TRBJ2-7; D uncertain. Germline V CDR1 and CDR2: MGHDK, SYGVNS. The V gene lost 0 bases and the J gene lost 1 base, with 4 bases spanning the gap. The CDR3 covers 13 residues.

The chain employs TRBV19 and TRBJ2-7; D ambiguous. The CDR3 has 12 amino acids. V dropped 4 bases and J dropped 3 bases, with 7 bases sitting between them. Germline V CDR1 and CDR2: LNHDA, SQIVND (reference sequence). The CDR3 DNA reads as TGTGCCAGTAGTACGGATAACTACGAGCAGTACTTC. Translated: CASSTDNYEQYF.

V gene TRBV29-1 combines with J gene TRBJ2-7; perhaps TRBD1 as D (5 bases). In germline, CDR1 is SQVTM, CDR2 ANQGSEA. V was trimmed by 5 bases and J by 1 base, leaving 12 bases between them. This CDR3 is 13 amino acids long. The CDR3 loop reads CSVYDRTSYEQYF. In DNA, the CDR3 is TGCAGCGTTTACGACAGAACTTCCTACGAGCAGTACTTC.

The chain links TRBV3-1 (or the pseudogene TRBV3-2) to TRBJ2-7; TRBD1 matches at 9 bases. The CDR3 has 15 amino acids. The J segment lost 2 bases and the V segment lost 1 base, leaving 3 bases of the junction unmatched. Per germline, CDR1 LGHDT and CDR2 YNNKEL (reference sequence). The CDR3 nucleotides are TGTGCCAGCAGCCAAGTTTGGACAGGGGCCTACGAGCAGTACTTC. This translates into CASSQVWTGAYEQYF.

The chain combines TRBV29-1 with TRBJ2-7; the D gene is possibly TRBD1 (5 bases). The V end lost 6 bases, the J end lost 3 bases, and 12 bases lay between the germline ends. Germline CDR1 and CDR2: SQVTM and ANQGSEA. The CDR3 runs to 12 residues. This CDR3 reads CSVGRDNYEQYF. The CDR3 DNA reads as TGCAGCGTCGGCAGGGATAACTACGAGCAGTACTTC.

The chain carries TRBV11-3 and TRBJ2-2; TRBD2 is a possible D gene (6 bases). The CDR3 length is 15 residues. Between the trimmed V and J ends, which lost 4 bases and 0 bases, there was a span of 9 bases. Germline CDR1 reads SGHNT; CDR2 reads YENEEA. This CDR3 reads CASSSRGSNTGELFF. The CDR3 bases are TGTGCCAGCAGCTCGCGGGGATCGAACACCGGGGAGCTGTTTTTT. The full variable domain, completed using reference TRBV11-3 and TRBJ2-2, is EAGVVQSPRYKIIEKKQPVAFWCNPISGHNTLYWYLQNLGQGPELLIRYENEEAVDDSQLPKDRFSAERLKGVDSTLKIQPAELGDSAVYLCASSSRGSNTGELFFGEGSRLTVL.

V gene TRBV6-5 combines with J gene TRBJ2-5; no clear D. With 7 bases removed from V and 5 bases from J, the gap between germline ends came to 17 bases. The CDR3 spans 14 residues. The germline CDR1 and CDR2 sequences are MNHEY and SVGAGI. The CDR3 DNA follows: TGTGCCAGCACCCAGATAGGAGTCGGCGAGACCCAGTACTTC. Protein: CASTQIGVGETQYF.

The chain is built from TRBV12-3 or TRBV12-4 and TRBJ2-1, with D maybe TRBD2 (6 bases). Trimming shortened V by 5 bases and J by 7 bases, and 9 bases separated the two germline ends. The CDR3 contains 12 residues. The chain's CDR3 is CASSDGLNEQFF. CDR3 coding DNA: TGTGCCAGCAGTGACGGACTAAATGAGCAGTTCTTC.

The J gene is TRBJ1-5, the V gene TRBV28; possible D gene TRBD1, 5 bases. Germline assignment: CDR1 MDHEN and CDR2 SYDVKM. The CDR3 extends over 13 amino acids. Trimming took 9 bases from V and 5 from J, leaving 14 bases between them. DNA of the CDR3: TGTGCCAGTCGCCAGGGTATCCATCAGCCCCAGCATTTT. Amino acid sequence: CASRQGIHQPQHF.

This clone was seen a handful of times. The rearrangement links TRBV5-6 to TRBJ2-7, with D maybe TRBD2 (6 bases). The CDR3 loop spans 13 amino acids. Trimming cost V 4 bases and J 4 bases, with 12 bases left between them. Germline values: CDR1 SGHDT, CDR2 YYEEEE. The CDR3 nucleotides are TGTGCCAGCAGCCCCGCCGGGGGATACGAGCAGTACTTC. This codes for CASSPAGGYEQYF.

The chain employs TRBV6-5 and TRBJ1-6; D ambiguous. Germline V CDR1 and CDR2: MNHEY, SVGAGI. This CDR3 spans 15 amino acids. V dropped 2 bases and J dropped 6 bases, with 11 bases sitting between them. The CDR3 protein is CASSYPHKANSPLHF. DNA for the CDR3: TGTGCCAGCAGTTACCCCCACAAGGCTAATTCACCCCTCCACTTT.

This chain uses TRBV5-6 with TRBJ1-1; D uncertain. V was shortened by 2 bases and J by 3 bases, with 8 bases between the two germline ends. The length of the CDR3 is 13 residues. Germline-derived CDR1 and CDR2 are SGHDT and YYEEEE. In DNA, the CDR3 is TGTGCCAGCAGCTTTGGGGTGGACACTGAAGCTTTCTTT. This translates into CASSFGVDTEAFF.

To note about this clone: At one end the junction does not follow the germline gene, possibly because of a read error. V and J are TRBV10-1 and TRBJ1-2; D not certain. Per the germline V gene, CDR1 is WNHNN and CDR2 is SYGVQD (reference sequence). CDR3 length: 12 residues. CDR3 in amino acids: CASCDGPGGYTF. For the CDR3, the DNA is TGCGCCAGCTGTGACGGCCCTGGAGGCTACACCTTC.

CDR3 residues: CASSLLAGAFLGEQFF. The CDR3 DNA reads TGTGCCAGCAGCCTTCTAGCGGGGGCATTCTTGGGTGAGCAGTTCTTC. This chain connects TRBV3-1 (or the pseudogene TRBV3-2) to TRBJ2-1, with 10 bases matching TRBD2. After removal of 4 bases from V and 9 bases from J, the junction contained 12 bases not matched to a gene. The CDR3 contains 16 residues. From germline, CDR1 is LGHDT and CDR2 YNNKEL (reference sequence).

The rearrangement joins TRBV2 to TRBJ2-1, with 11 bases identical to TRBD2. The V segment lost 2 bases and the J segment 8 bases; nucleotides outside the gene matches: 5. CDR1 and CDR2 (germline): SNHLY, FYNNEI. CDR3 length: 15 residues. This CDR3 reads CASSETSGGGYEQFF. In DNA, the CDR3 is TGTGCCAGCAGTGAAACTAGCGGGGGCGGTTATGAGCAGTTCTTC.

V usage is TRBV5-5 and J usage is TRBJ1-6; D remains unclear. CDR3 size: 13 residues. The V gene's germline CDR1 is SGHKS and CDR2 YYEKEE (reference sequence). Trimming left V 0 bases short and J 7 bases short, with 5 bases between. This CDR3 is CASSLGPNSPLHF. In nucleotides, the CDR3 is TGTGCCAGCAGCTTGGGACCCAATTCACCCCTCCACTTT.

The V call is TRBV2, the J call TRBJ2-7; D not resolved. Trimming stripped 7 bases from V and 4 bases from J, with 17 bases between. CDR1 and CDR2 from the germline V gene are SNHLY and FYNNEI. The CDR3 covers 14 residues. The CDR3 loop reads CASKEKDSLYEQYF. The DNA of the CDR3 is TGTGCCAGCAAAGAAAAAGATTCCCTATACGAGCAGTACTTC. The full variable domain, completed using reference TRBV2 and TRBJ2-7, is EPEVTQTPSHQVTQMGQEVILRCVPISNHLYFYWYRQILGQKVEFLVSFYNNEISEKSEIFDDQFSVERPDGSNFTLKIRSTKLEDSAMYFCASKEKDSLYEQYFGPGTRLTVT.

This clone was counted between two and nine times. This chain's CDR3 is CASRRSYNSNQPQHF. The CDR3 nucleotides are TGTGCCAGCAGGAGGAGTTACAATTCAAATCAGCCCCAGCATTTT. The rearrangement links TRBV27 to TRBJ1-5; D gene uncertain. Trimming removed 6 bases at V and 4 bases at J, with 16 bases between. This CDR3 comprises 15 residues. Germline CDR1 reads MNHEY; CDR2 reads SMNVEV (reference sequence).

The rearrangement links TRBV28 to TRBJ2-1; 9 bases agree with TRBD2. The trim removed 6 bases at V and 9 bases at J, leaving 15 bases unmatched. The CDR3 extends over 16 amino acids. The germline gives CDR1 MDHEN, CDR2 SYDVKM. As DNA, the CDR3 is TGTGCCAGCAGGGCGTCTAGCGGGGTTAGCGGGGGTGAGCAGTTCTTC. Translating it yields CASRASSGVSGGEQFF.

V and J are TRBV4-1 and TRBJ2-1; a weak D match, TRBD1 (5 bases). CDR1 is MGHRA and CDR2 is YSYEKL in the germline V gene. The V end was cut by 1 base, the J end by 4 bases, with 8 bases between. The CDR3 consists of 14 residues. The CDR3 DNA sequence: TGCGCCAGCAGCCAAGTCGCAGGGTACAATGAGCAGTTCTTC. Its protein is CASSQVAGYNEQFF.

In this sample, this clone turned up once. This chain uses TRBV4-1 with TRBJ2-5, with 7 bases identical to TRBD1. Looked up from germline, CDR1 is MGHRA and CDR2 is YSYEKL. The trim removed 3 bases at V and 6 bases at J, leaving 10 bases unmatched. The CDR3 is 15 residues long. The CDR3 loop reads CASSQVSGTAKTQYF. CDR3 in DNA: TGCGCCAGCAGCCAGGTATCCGGGACAGCGAAGACCCAGTACTTC.

CDR3 protein: CSVEEGSNTGELFF. In DNA, the CDR3 is TGCAGCGTTGAAGAGGGGTCGAACACCGGGGAGCTGTTTTTT. The chain has TRBV29-1 and TRBJ2-2; no clear D gene. The CDR3 spans 14 residues. CDR1 is SQVTM and CDR2 is ANQGSEA in the germline V gene. V was shortened by 0 bases and J by 0 bases, with 5 bases between the two germline ends.

The chain has TRBV28 and TRBJ1-2; 10 positions agree with TRBD1. Germline-derived CDR1 and CDR2 are MDHEN and SYDVKM. The CDR3 is made up of 15 amino acids. V was pared by 2 bases and J by 8 bases, with 8 bases of the junction left unmatched. The CDR3 spells CASSLPGTGAGGYTF. The CDR3 bases are TGTGCCAGCAGTTTACCCGGGACAGGGGCCGGCGGCTACACCTTC.

The chain has TRBV3-1 (or the pseudogene TRBV3-2) and TRBJ1-3; 10 bases fit TRBD1. With 6 bases clipped from V and 0 bases from J, the junction kept 17 bases outside the gene matches. From germline, CDR1 is LGHDT and CDR2 YNNKEL (reference sequence). This CDR3 has 20 amino acids. CDR3 DNA sequence: TGTGCCAGCAGTCGTGCTTGGACAGGGGGTGCCAAGTACTCTGGAAACACCATATATTTT. Amino acid sequence: CASSRAWTGGAKYSGNTIYF.

The rearrangement uses TRBV29-1 and TRBJ1-1, with unresolved D. Germline CDR1 reads SQVTM; CDR2 reads ANQGSEA. This CDR3 is built from 14 residues. Trimming left V 3 bases short and J 5 bases short, with 16 bases between. Here the CDR3 reads CSVDPHGMRTEAFF. The CDR3 DNA reads TGCAGCGTTGACCCTCATGGGATGAGGACTGAAGCTTTCTTT.

The chain employs TRBV18 and TRBJ1-6; D remains ambiguous. The CDR3 extends over 15 amino acids. Germline CDR1 is KGHSH and CDR2 is LQKENI. The V and J ends lost 1 base and 5 bases respectively, with 9 bases between them. CDR3 sequence reads: CASSPREINNSPLHF. The CDR3, as DNA: TGTGCCAGCTCACCACGGGAAATCAATAATTCACCCCTCCACTTT.

The CDR3 DNA follows: TGTGCCAGCAGCGTAGCAGGACAGGATTCTTCACCCCTCCACTTT. Translating it yields CASSVAGQDSSPLHF. This chain uses TRBV9 with TRBJ1-6; 7 nucleotides agree with TRBD1. This CDR3 spans 15 amino acids. J gave up 9 bases and V 0 bases, and 6 bases lay outside the gene matches. CDR1 and CDR2 (germline): SGDLS, YYNGEE.

The genes are TRBV12-3 or TRBV12-4 and TRBJ1-4; D gene ambiguous. V lost 1 base and J lost 7, with 7 bases in between. The CDR3 loop spans 13 amino acids. The CDR3 reads CASSLEKGEKLFF. CDR3 coding DNA: TGTGCCAGCAGTTTAGAGAAGGGTGAAAAACTGTTTTTT.